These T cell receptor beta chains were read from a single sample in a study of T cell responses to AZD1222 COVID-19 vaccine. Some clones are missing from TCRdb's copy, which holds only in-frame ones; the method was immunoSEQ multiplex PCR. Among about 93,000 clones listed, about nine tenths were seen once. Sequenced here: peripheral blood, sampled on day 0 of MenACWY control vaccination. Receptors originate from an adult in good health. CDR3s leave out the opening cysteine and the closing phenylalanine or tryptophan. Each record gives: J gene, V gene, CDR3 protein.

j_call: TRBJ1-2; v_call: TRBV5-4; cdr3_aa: ASSFAQEVGYT
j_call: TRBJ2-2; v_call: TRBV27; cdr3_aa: ASSYSGNTGELF
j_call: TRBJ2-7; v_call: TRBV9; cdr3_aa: ASSVDQGSTYEQY
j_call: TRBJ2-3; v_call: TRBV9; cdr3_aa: ASSVSEGFTDTQY
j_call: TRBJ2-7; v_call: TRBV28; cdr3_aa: ASSPPLGSGGYEQY
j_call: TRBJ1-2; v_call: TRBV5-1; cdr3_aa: ASGDGTEYGYT
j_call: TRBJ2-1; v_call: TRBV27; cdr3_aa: ASSSSGGDEQF
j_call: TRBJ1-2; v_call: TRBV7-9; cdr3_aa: ASSRMSLGQGHGYT
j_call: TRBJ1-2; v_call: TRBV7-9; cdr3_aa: ASTIYQGYT
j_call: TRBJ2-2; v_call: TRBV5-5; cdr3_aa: ASSQSFTNTGELF
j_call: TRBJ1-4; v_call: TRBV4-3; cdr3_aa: ASSQARGNEKLF
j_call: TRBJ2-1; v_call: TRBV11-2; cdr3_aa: ASSLELGVYNEQF
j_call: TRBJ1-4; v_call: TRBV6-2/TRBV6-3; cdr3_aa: ASSKNPATNEKLF
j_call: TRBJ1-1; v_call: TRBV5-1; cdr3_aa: ASSLAANTEAF
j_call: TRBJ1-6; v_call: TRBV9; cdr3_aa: ASSVNRDSYNSPLH
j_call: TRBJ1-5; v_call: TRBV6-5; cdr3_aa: ASSYRGGHQPQH
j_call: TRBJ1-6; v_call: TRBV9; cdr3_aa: ASSVAGTGGSPLH
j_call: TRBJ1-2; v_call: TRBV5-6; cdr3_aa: ASSSSWVADGYT
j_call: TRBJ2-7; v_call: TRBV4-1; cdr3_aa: ASGWAAEQY
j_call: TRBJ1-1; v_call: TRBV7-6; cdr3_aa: ASSQGGEAF
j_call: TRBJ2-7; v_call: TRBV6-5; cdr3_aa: ASTECTYEQY
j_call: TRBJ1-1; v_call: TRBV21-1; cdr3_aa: ASSKGLKGARTEAF
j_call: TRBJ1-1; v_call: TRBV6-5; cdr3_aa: ASSYSQGGYAEAF
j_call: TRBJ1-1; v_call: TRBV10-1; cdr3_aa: ASRGQGNTEAF
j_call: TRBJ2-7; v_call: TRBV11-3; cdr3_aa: ASRGRDSYEQY
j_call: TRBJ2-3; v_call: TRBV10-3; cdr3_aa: AITPSLPDTQY
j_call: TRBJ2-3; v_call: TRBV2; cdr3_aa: ASSGDTDTQY
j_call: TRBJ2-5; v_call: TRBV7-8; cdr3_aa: ASSLLLATETQY
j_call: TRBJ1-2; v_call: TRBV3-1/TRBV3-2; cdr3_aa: ASSQVGWGSNYGYT
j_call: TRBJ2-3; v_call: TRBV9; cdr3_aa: ASNLGGARADTQY
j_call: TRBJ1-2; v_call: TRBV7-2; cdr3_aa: ASSFLLGYT
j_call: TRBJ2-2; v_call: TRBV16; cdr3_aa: ASSRGQDTGELF
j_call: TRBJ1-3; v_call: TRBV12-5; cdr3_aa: ASGRTGGGNTIY
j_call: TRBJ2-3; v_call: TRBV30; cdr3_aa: AWSVLDTQY
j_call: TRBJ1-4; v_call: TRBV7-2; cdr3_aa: ASRGRMEPNEKLF
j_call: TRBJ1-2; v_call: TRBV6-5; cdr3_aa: ASRGGAGGYT
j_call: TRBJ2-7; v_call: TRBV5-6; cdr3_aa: ASTSGEGRRQY
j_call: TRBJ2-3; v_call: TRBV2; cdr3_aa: ASRDSERTQY
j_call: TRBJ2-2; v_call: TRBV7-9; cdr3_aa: ASSLKGQGIIGELF
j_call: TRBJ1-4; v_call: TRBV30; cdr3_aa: ALQGTGEKLF
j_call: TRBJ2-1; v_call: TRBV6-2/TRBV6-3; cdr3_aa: ASSSVLRGGGNEQF
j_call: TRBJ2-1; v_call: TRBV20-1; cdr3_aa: SADGGRGQF
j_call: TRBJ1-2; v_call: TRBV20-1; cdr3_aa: SASGQRRDYGYT
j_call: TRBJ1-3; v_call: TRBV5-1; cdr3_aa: ASSWSEGPGNTIY
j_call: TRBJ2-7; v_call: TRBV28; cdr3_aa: ASSRRGYEQY
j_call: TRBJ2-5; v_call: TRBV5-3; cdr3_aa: ARRRQETQY
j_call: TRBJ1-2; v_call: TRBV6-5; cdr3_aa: ASSYNQFGGYT
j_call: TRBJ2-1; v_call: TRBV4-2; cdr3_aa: ASSLTGTVYNEQF
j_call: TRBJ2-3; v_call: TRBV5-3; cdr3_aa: ARSSTSGGRTDTQY
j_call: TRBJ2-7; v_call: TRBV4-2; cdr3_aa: ASSQGGGPYEQY
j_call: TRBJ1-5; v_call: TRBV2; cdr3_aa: ASSEARGGQPQH
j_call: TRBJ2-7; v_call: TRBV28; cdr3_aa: ASSPTGGHYEQY
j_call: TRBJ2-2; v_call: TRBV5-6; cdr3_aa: ASSLIGEVNTGELF
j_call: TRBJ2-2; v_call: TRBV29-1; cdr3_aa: SARSGTGNTGELF